This T cell receptor (beta chain) was sequenced during a study of blood T cells in healthy people across ages (dated by TCRdb to between 2014 and 2017). The study in broad terms: Template switching captured roughly one uniquely barcoded TCR beta cDNA molecule per two T cells in model experiments. The donors were divided into four age groups: young (average roughly 17 years), middle-aged (roughly 40), aged (approximately 62) and long-lived (roughly 82). To avoid experimental bias, donors of different ages were distributed randomly across sequencing lanes. Using deep sequencing normalized with unique cDNA molecular identifiers, the study measured how TCR beta repertoire diversity changes with age. Using the same blood draw, the study looked at two additional independent replicas of 1 million unique cDNA reads for two donors, one aged 18 to 30 and the other aged 80 or older.

Findings and caveats that apply to the study as a whole: A strong correlation was found between observed TCR beta diversity and the percentage of naive T cells measured by flow cytometry. Because the CMV infection status of the donors was unknown, age-related changes in expanded clonotypes may potentially have been confounded. Compared with the aged group, more naive CD4+ T cells, fewer expanded clones and increased TCR diversity were shown by the long-lived group, suggesting age selection. As age increased, observed TCR beta diversity per million T cells dropped in a roughly linear way, and a significant reduction was already evident by age 40. Because profiling used bulk unsorted PBMCs, naive and antigen-experienced compartments could not be compared conclusively. Estimates of total diversity based on one million sequenced T cells were regarded as lower bounds and as underestimates.

The germline V gene encodes CDR1 MNHEY and CDR2 SMNVEV (reference sequence). Taken from cysteine to phenylalanine, the CDR3 has 14 residues. The sequence is cut down to CDR3 DNA, 42 bases in frame from base 1. The germline V and J ends show losses of 6 bases and 2 bases respectively, and no gene match explains 3 bases of the junction. In its sample, this clonotype was seen many times. Its antigen is unknown. No much larger clone is present one base from it, and per-base qualities are unavailable. The library was built by means of 5' RACE. TCRdb shows the sequencer as Illumina HiSeq 2500. A second PCR of roughly 7 to 12 cycles was performed with a sample-barcoded 5' primer and a J-beta primer mix. Each TCR beta cDNA molecule received a unique molecular identifier from a template-switch 5' adaptor carrying 12 random nucleotides. Each sample yielded at least 2.5 million CDR3-containing paired-end reads. The Mint cDNA synthesis kit, primed by a TRBC-specific oligonucleotide, was used to synthesize first-strand cDNA from all RNA. Following uracil-DNA glycosylase treatment, a first 18-cycle PCR with universal primers M1SS and BC2_uni_R was performed on all cDNA. The study's processing was this. For normalization, 1 million high-quality reads were randomly selected from each sample, with every read carrying a distinct molecular identifier. Reads with shared molecular identifiers were discarded instead of being binned into consensus sequences. MiTCR, with a Q25 quality threshold and the strictest error-elimination algorithm, was used for CDR3 identification, clonotype clustering and error correction. A nonparametric unseen species model with Euler transformation was used to estimate a lower bound on total TCR beta diversity. TCRdb reran the public reads through fastp at Q25 and MiXCR, keeping productive beta chains. Each record represents a unique CDR3 protein, reported with the most common genes and DNA among its rows. Clone size and V and J calls follow TCRdb, not the original study. Here the sample has about 650,000 distinct CDR3 sequences; 32% occur a single time. The ten largest clones add up to 15% of the sample.

The donors were roughly 40 Caucasian individuals from Russia, aged roughly 6 to 90 years, who were systemically healthy. Around 10 milliliters of peripheral blood were drawn from each donor into EDTA-treated Vacutainer tubes. Ficoll-Paque density-gradient centrifugation was used to isolate PBMCs, with at least 6.5 million per sample. Trizol reagent was used to extract total RNA from PBMCs, with at least 6 micrograms per sample. Naive CD45RAhigh/CD27high T cell percentages were measured by flow cytometry on a PBMC aliquot from every donor. The rearrangement combines TRBV27 with TRBJ2-4; 8 middle bases align to TRBD1. The sequencing input was blood. The sequence was collected from an elderly woman in good health. Donor details come from another sample of the same person, matched by shared clones. The sequenced DNA is TGTGCCAGCAGCCCAGGGGGCTCCAAAAACATTCAGTACTTC. This sequence encodes CASSPGGSKNIQYF.